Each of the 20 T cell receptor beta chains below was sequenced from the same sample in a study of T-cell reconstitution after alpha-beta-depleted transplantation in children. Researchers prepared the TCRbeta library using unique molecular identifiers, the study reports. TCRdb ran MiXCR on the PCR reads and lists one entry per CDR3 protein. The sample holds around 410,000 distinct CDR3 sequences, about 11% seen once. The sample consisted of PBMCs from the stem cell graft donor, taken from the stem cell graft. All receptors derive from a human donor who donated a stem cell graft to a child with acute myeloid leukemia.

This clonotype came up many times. The CDR3 nucleotides are TGCAGTGCTAGGGGGGGCGAGACCCAGTACTTC. This gives the protein CSARGGETQYF. The chain has TRBV20-1 and TRBJ2-5, with D possibly being TRBD1 or TRBD2 (6 bases each). CDR3 length equals 11 residues. Germline CDR1 reads DFQATT; CDR2 reads SNEGSKA (reference sequence). V lost 3 bases to trimming and J lost 5 bases, with 7 bases between them.

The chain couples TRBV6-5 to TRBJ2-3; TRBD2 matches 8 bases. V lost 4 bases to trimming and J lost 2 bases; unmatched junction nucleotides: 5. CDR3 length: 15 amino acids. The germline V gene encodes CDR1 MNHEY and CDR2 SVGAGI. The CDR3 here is CASSSGRVHTDTQYF. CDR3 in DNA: TGTGCCAGCAGTTCCGGGAGGGTCCACACAGATACGCAGTATTTT.

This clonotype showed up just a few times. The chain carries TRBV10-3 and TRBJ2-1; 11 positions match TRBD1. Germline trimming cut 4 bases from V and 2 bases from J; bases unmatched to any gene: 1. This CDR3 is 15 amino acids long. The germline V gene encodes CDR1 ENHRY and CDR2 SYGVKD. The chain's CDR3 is CAISGTGGTYNEQFF. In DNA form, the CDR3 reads TGTGCCATCAGTGGGACAGGGGGCACCTACAATGAGCAGTTCTTC.

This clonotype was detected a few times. For the CDR3, the DNA is TGTGCCAGCAGCCCCCGGGACAGGGGGAGCGGGGAGCAGTTCTTC. This sequence encodes CASSPRDRGSGEQFF. This chain joins TRBV11-1 and TRBJ2-1; 11 nucleotides match TRBD1. V shed 5 bases, J shed 10 bases, and the junction held 10 bases outside the gene matches. This CDR3 has 15 residues. The V gene's germline CDR1 is SGHAT and CDR2 FQDESV (reference sequence).

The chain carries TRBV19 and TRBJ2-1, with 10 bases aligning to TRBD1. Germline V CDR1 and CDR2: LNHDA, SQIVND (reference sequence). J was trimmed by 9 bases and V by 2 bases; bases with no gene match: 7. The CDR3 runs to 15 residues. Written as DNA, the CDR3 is TGTGCCAGTAGTATATTAGGACAGGGGGTAAGTGAGCAGTTCTTC. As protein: CASSILGQGVSEQFF.

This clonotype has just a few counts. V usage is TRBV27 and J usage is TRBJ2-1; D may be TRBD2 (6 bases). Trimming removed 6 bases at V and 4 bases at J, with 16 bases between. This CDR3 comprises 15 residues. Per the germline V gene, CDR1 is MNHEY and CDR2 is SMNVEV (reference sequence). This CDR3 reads CASSPLGAGYNEQFF. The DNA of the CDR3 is TGTGCCAGCAGCCCTCTAGGGGCGGGGTACAATGAGCAGTTCTTC.

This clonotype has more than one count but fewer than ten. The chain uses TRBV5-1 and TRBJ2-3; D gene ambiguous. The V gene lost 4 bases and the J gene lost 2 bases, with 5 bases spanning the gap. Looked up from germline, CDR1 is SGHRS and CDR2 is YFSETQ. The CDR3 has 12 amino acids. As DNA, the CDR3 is TGCGCCAGCAGCGCCAACACAGATACGCAGTATTTT. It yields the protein CASSANTDTQYF.

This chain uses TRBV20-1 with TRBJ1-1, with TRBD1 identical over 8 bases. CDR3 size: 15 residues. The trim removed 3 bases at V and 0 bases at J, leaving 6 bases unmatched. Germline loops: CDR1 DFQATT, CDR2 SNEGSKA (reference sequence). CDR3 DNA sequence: TGCAGTGCTAGCCTCCCGGGACAGGTGAACACTGAAGCTTTCTTT. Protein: CSASLPGQVNTEAFF.

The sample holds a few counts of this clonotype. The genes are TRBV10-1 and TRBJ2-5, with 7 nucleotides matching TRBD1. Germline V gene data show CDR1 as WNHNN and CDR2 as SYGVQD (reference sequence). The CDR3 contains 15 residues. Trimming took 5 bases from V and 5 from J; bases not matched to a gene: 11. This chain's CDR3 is CASSLSHRGDETQYF. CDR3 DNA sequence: TGCGCCAGCAGTTTGAGTCACAGGGGTGATGAGACCCAGTACTTC.

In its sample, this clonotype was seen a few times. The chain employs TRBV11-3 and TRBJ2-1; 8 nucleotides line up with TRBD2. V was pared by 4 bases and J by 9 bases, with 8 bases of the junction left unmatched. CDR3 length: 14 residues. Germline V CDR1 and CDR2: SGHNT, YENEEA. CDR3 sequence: CASSSGLGLSEQFF. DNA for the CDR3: TGTGCCAGCAGCTCGGGACTAGGATTGAGTGAGCAGTTCTTC.

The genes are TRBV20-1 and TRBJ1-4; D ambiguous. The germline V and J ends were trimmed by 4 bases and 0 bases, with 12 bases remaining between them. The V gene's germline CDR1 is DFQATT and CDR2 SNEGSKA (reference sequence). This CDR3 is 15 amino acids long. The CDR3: CSAISQKTTNEKLFF. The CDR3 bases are TGCAGTGCTATCTCCCAAAAAACAACTAATGAAAAACTGTTTTTT.

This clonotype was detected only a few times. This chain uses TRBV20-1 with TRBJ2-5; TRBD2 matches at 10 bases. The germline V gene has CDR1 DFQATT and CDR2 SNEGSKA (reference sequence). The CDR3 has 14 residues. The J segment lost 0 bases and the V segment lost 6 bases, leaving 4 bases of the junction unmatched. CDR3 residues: CSAERGGNQETQYF. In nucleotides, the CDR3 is TGCAGTGCCGAGCGGGGGGGAAACCAAGAGACCCAGTACTTC.

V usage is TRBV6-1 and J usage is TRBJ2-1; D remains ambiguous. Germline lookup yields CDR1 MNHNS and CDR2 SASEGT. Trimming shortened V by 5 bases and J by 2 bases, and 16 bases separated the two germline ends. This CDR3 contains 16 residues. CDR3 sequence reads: CASSPWVSPPYNEQFF. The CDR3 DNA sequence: TGTGCCAGCAGTCCCTGGGTGTCCCCTCCCTACAATGAGCAGTTCTTC.

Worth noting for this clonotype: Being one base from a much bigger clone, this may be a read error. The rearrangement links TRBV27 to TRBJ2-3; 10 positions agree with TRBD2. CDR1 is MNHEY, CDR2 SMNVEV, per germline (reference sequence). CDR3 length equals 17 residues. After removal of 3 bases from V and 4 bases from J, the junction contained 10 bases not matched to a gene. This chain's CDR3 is CASSFSASGSLPDTQYF. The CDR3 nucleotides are TGTGCCAGCAGTTTTTCGGCTAGCGGGAGTCTCCCAGATACGCAGTATTTT.

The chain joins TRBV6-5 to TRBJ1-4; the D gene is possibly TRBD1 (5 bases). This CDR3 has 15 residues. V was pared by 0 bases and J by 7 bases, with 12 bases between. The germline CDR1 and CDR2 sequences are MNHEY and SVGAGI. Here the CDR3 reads CASSYSWGGGEKLFF. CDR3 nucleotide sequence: TGTGCCAGCAGTTACTCCTGGGGGGGGGGTGAAAAACTGTTTTTT.

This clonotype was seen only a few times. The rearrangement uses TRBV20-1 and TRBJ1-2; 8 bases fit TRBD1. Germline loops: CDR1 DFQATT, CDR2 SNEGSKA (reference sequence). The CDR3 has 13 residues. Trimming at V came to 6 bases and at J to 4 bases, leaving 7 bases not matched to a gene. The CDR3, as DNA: TGCAGTGCCGCCGGGACAGGTTCCTATGGCTACACCTTC. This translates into CSAAGTGSYGYTF.

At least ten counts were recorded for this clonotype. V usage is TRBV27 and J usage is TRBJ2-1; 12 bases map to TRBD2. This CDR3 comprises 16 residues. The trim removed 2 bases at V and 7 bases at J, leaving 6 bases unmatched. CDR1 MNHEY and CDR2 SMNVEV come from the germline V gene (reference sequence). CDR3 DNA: TGTGCCAGCAGTTTACTGCCTAGCGGGGGGGGAAATGAGCAGTTCTTC. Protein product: CASSLLPSGGGNEQFF.

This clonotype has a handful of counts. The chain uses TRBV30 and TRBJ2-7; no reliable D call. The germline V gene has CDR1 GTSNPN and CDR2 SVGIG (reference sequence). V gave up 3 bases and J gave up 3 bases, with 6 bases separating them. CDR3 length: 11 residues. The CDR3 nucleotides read TGTGCCTGGAGCCGGAACTACGAGCAGTACGTC. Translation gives CAWSRNYEQYV.

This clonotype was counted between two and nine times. The CDR3 coding sequence is TGTGCCATCAGTAGAGACGCGGCCGATACGCAGTATTTT. As protein: CAISRDAADTQYF. The chain employs TRBV10-3 and TRBJ2-3; D call uncertain. Trimming pared 5 bases from V and 6 bases from J, leaving 12 bases between. The germline CDR1 and CDR2 sequences are ENHRY and SYGVKD. This CDR3 is 13 amino acids long.

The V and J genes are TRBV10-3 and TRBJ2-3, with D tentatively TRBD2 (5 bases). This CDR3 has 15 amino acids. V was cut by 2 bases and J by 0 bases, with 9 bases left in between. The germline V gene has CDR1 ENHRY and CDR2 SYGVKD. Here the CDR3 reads CAISEQAASTDTQYF. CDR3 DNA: TGTGCCATCAGTGAGCAAGCGGCTAGCACAGATACGCAGTATTTT.